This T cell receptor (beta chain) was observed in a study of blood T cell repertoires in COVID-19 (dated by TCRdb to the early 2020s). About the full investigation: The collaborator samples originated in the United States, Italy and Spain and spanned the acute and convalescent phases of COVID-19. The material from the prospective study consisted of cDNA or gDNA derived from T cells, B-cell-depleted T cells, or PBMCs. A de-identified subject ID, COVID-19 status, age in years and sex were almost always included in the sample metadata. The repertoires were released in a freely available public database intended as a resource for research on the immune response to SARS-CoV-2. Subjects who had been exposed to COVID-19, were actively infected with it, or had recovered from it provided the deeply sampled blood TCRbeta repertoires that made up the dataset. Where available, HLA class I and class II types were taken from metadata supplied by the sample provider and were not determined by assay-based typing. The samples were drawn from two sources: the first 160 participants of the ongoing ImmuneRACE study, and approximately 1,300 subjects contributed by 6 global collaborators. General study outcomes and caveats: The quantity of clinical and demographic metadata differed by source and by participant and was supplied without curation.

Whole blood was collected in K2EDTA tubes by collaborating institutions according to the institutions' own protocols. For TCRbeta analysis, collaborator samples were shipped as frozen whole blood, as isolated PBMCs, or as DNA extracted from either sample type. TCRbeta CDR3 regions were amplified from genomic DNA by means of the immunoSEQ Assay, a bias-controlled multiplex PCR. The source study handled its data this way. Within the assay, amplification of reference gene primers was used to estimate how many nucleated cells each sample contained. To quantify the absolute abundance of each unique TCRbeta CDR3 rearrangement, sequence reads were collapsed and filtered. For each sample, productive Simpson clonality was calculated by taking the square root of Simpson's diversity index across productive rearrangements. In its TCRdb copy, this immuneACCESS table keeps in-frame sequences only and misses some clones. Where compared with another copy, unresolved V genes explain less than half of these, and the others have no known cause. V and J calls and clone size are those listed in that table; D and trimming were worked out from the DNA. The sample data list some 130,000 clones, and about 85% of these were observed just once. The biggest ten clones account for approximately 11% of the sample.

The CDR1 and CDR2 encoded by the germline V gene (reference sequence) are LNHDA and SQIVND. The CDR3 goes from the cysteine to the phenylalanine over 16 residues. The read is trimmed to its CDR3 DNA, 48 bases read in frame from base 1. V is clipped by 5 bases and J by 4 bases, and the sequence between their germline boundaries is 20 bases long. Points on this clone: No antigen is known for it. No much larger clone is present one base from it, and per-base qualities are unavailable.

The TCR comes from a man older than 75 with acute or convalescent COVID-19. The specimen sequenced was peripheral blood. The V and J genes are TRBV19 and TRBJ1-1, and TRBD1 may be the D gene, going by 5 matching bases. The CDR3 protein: CASSPDKRKEPTEAFF. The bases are TGTGCCAGTAGTCCGGACAAAAGAAAGGAACCCACTGAAGCTTTCTTT. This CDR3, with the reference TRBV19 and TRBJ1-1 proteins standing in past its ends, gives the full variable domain DGGITQSPKYLFRKEGQNVTLSCEQNLNHDAMYWYRQDPGQGLRLIYYSQIVNDFQKGDIAEGYSVSREKKESFPLTVTSAQKNPTAFYLCASSPDKRKEPTEAFFGQGTRLTVV.